This TCR beta chain comes out of a study of T cell repertoires in cytomegalovirus infection. Study-wide context: Newly reported HLA-C-restricted and thoroughly characterized HLA-B-restricted CMV epitopes were employed. Matching HLA type, along with CMV infection, was indicated by public TCR beta signatures.

This CDR3 contains 14 residues. V was shortened by 3 bases and J by 7 bases, with 13 bases between the two germline ends. CDR1 and CDR2 from the germline V gene are LNHNV and YYDKDF (reference sequence). With regard to this clonotype: The antigen is undetermined.

TCRdb fed the reads into MiXCR, producing one record per CDR3 protein. The sample lists 550,000 to 850,000 distinct CDR3 sequences; around a third were seen once. Findings and limits, study-wide: CMV carriers with the relevant HLA were identified by cumulative public TCR beta family frequency.

The sequences come from cultured PBMCs, collected from culture after CMV antigen stimulation. The V gene is TRBV15, the J gene TRBJ1-5; TRBD1 is a possible D gene (5 bases). This clonotype originated in a human donor in good health (CMV status not recorded). Some clones in this sample may be carry-over from other donors' samples. CDR3 bases: TGTGCCACCAGCAGCCCCGGGACCCTCCAGCCCCAGCATTTT. Translating it yields CATSSPGTLQPQHF. The full variable domain, in which reference TRBV15 and TRBJ1-5 provide the parts outside the CDR3, is DAMVIQNPRYQVTQFGKPVTLSCSQTLNHNVMYWYQQKSSQAPKLLFHYYDKDFNNEADTPDNFQSRRPNTSFCFLDIRSPGLGDTAMYLCATSSPGTLQPQHFGDGTRLSIL.